Following are 20 T cell receptor beta chains from one sample sequenced in a study of T cells in Graves' hyperthyroidism and ophthalmopathy. Amplified TCR beta CDR3 regions derived from RNA transcripts. Primed by the HTBI set, a first-round RT-PCR was run on the TCR CDR3. TCRdb reprocessed the multiplex PCR reads via MiXCR and lists one record per CDR3 protein. The sample has more than 250,000 distinct CDR3 sequences; about 16% are singletons. Material for sequencing was blood. All receptors come from a woman in her forties or fifties with Graves' hyperthyroidism that later progressed to Graves' ophthalmopathy.

V gene TRBV7-9 combines with J gene TRBJ1-2; perhaps TRBD1 as D (6 bases). Germline CDR1 and CDR2: SEHNR and FQNEAQ (reference sequence). V dropped 3 bases and J dropped 7 bases, with 12 bases sitting between them. The CDR3 consists of 13 residues. This chain's CDR3 is CASSLAQGGGYTF. The CDR3 DNA reads as TGTGCCAGCAGCTTGGCACAGGGTGGTGGCTACACCTTC.

This clonotype was detected ten times or more. V is TRBV12-3 or TRBV12-4 and J is TRBJ1-2; 7 positions match TRBD1. This CDR3 is 14 amino acids long. V lost 4 bases and J lost 8; bases outside the gene matches: 10. CDR3 in DNA: TGTGCCAGCAGTTCCCCATACAGGGGTGGAGGCTACACCTTC. Translating it yields CASSSPYRGGGYTF.

This clonotype was recorded many times. This rearrangement joins TRBV3-1 to TRBJ2-3; TRBD2 aligns across 8 bases. CDR1 LGHDT and CDR2 YNNKEL come from the germline V gene (reference sequence). The trim removed 4 bases at V and 5 bases at J, leaving 11 bases unmatched. The CDR3 totals 16 residues. DNA for the CDR3: TGTGCCAGCAGCCCTCGCGAGGGACTAGGAGAAGATACGCAGTATTTT. It encodes CASSPREGLGEDTQYF.

This clonotype was seen a handful of times. The V gene is TRBV6-5, the J gene TRBJ2-1; 7 nucleotides line up with TRBD1. The CDR3 is 15 amino acids. The trim removed 0 bases at V and 6 bases at J, leaving 5 bases unmatched. Germline V lookup: CDR1 MNHEY, CDR2 SVGAGI. The CDR3 nucleotides read TGTGCCAGCAGTTACTCGAGTCACAGGGGCAATGAGCAGTTCTTC. Translating it yields CASSYSSHRGNEQFF.

The chain links TRBV11-1 to TRBJ2-3; 12 positions agree with TRBD2. The CDR3 is 17 amino acids. The germline V gene has CDR1 SGHAT and CDR2 FQDESV (reference sequence). The trim removed 1 base at V and 6 bases at J, leaving 8 bases unmatched. The CDR3 loop reads CASSLVSSGRASDTQYF. DNA of the CDR3: TGTGCCAGCAGCTTAGTTTCTAGCGGGAGGGCCTCTGATACGCAGTATTTT.

This clonotype was seen at least ten times. The J gene is TRBJ1-1, the V gene TRBV2; 9 bases match TRBD1. Germline-derived CDR1 and CDR2 are SNHLY and FYNNEI. This CDR3 is 13 amino acids long. V was pared by 6 bases and J by 3 bases, with 2 bases of the junction left unmatched. This CDR3 is CASRRTGDTEAFF. The CDR3 coding sequence is TGTGCCAGCAGGCGGACAGGGGACACTGAAGCTTTCTTT.

This clonotype has only a few counts. The V and J genes are TRBV7-2 and TRBJ2-7, with 7 nucleotides matching TRBD2. The V and J ends lost 5 bases and 6 bases, in that order; junction bases with no gene match: 7. Germline values: CDR1 SGHTA, CDR2 FQGNSA. The CDR3 is 13 residues long. The CDR3 region is CASSAGVGREQYF. The CDR3 DNA sequence: TGTGCCAGCAGCGCGGGGGTGGGGCGCGAGCAGTACTTC.

This clonotype showed up many times. The V gene is TRBV7-8, the J gene TRBJ2-1; no reliable D call. The CDR3 has 15 amino acids. V shed 1 base and J shed 5 bases, with 12 bases lying between them. Per germline, CDR1 SGHVS and CDR2 FQNEAQ. This CDR3 reads CASSLVFQTHNEQFF. For the CDR3, the DNA is TGTGCCAGCAGCTTAGTTTTCCAGACCCACAATGAGCAGTTCTTC.

Only a few counts were recorded for this clonotype. This sequence joins TRBV19 and TRBJ1-6; D is undetermined. Deletions cut 7 bases from V and 4 bases from J, with 8 bases between. CDR3 size: 13 residues. Per the germline V gene, CDR1 is LNHDA and CDR2 is SQIVND (reference sequence). Written as DNA, the CDR3 is TGTGCCAGTACGACGGAATATAATTCACCCCTCCACTTT. Protein sequence: CASTTEYNSPLHF.

This clonotype occurred many times. The gene calls are TRBV10-2 and TRBJ2-7; 8 bases map to TRBD2. Germline trimming cut 3 bases from V and 5 bases from J; bases unmatched to any gene: 9. Germline assignment: CDR1 WSHSY and CDR2 SAAADI. The CDR3 totals 15 residues. The CDR3 coding sequence is TGCGCCAGCAGTGAACCGGCGGGGGGAAGGAACGAGCAGTACTTC. Translation: CASSEPAGGRNEQYF.

Only a few counts were recorded for this clonotype. A much larger clone is a single base away; this may be a read error. The genes are TRBV5-1 and TRBJ2-5; 8 bases are shared with TRBD1. Germline-derived CDR1 and CDR2 are SGHRS and YFSETQ. V shed 6 bases and J 4 bases; nucleotides not matched to a gene: 11. This CDR3 has 15 amino acids. The CDR3 coding sequence is TGCGCCAGCAACTTATGGCAGGGGGCCGGAGAGACCCAGTACTTC. Translation: CASNLWQGAGETQYF.

In its sample, this clonotype was seen many times. V gene TRBV7-2 combines with J gene TRBJ2-3; TRBD1 aligns across 7 bases. V shed 6 bases and J 4 bases; nucleotides not matched to a gene: 7. The length of the CDR3 is 14 residues. CDR1 SGHTA and CDR2 FQGNSA come from the germline V gene. CDR3 loop: CASSFMRGPDTQYF. The CDR3 region has the DNA TGTGCCAGCAGTTTTATGAGGGGGCCAGATACGCAGTATTTT. Full variable domain (outside the CDR3, taken from reference TRBV7-2 and TRBJ2-3): GAGVSQSPSNKVTEKGKDVELRCDPISGHTALYWYRQSLGQGLEFLIYFQGNSAPDKSGLPSDRFSAERTGGSVSTLTIQRTQQEDSAVYLCASSFMRGPDTQYFGPGTRLTVL.

This clonotype was counted many times. This rearrangement joins TRBV20-1 to TRBJ1-5; D is undetermined. Trimming removed 1 base at V and 6 bases at J, with 13 bases between. Looked up from germline, CDR1 is DFQATT and CDR2 is SNEGSKA (reference sequence). The CDR3 sequence is 14 residues long. In nucleotides, the CDR3 is TGCAGTGCTAGAGGCGGACGGGGAGGTCAGCCCCAGCATTTT. It translates to CSARGGRGGQPQHF.

The rearrangement joins TRBV11-2 to TRBJ2-1; tentatively, D is TRBD1 (7 bases). V was pared by 2 bases and J by 6 bases, with 11 bases between. The germline CDR1 and CDR2 sequences are SGHAT and FQNNGV. The CDR3 is 14 amino acids. CDR3 protein: CASSLTQGGNEQFF. Written as DNA, the CDR3 is TGTGCCAGCAGCTTAACGCAGGGGGGCAATGAGCAGTTCTTC. Filled out from reference TRBV11-2 and TRBJ2-1, the complete variable domain reads EAGVAQSPRYKIIEKRQSVAFWCNPISGHATLYWYQQILGQGPKLLIQFQNNGVVDDSQLPKDRFSAERLKGVDSTLKIQPAKLEDSAVYLCASSLTQGGNEQFFGPGTRLTVL.

This clonotype has just a few counts. J is TRBJ2-5 and V is TRBV5-4; D perhaps matches TRBD2 (6 bases). CDR3 length: 12 residues. The germline CDR1 and CDR2 sequences are SGHNT and YYREEE (reference sequence). Trimming stripped 0 bases from V and 10 bases from J, with 10 bases between. The DNA of the CDR3 is TGTGCCAGCAGCTTGGGCGTGGGGGGCCAGTACTTC. Translating it yields CASSLGVGGQYF. The whole variable domain, remainder taken from reference TRBV5-4 and TRBJ2-5, is ETGVTQSPTHLIKTRGQQVTLRCSSQSGHNTVSWYQQALGQGPQFIFQYYREEENGRGNFPPRFSGLQFPNYSSELNVNALELDDSALYLCASSLGVGGQYFGPGTRLLVL.

This clonotype came up a few times. A read error may produce the germline difference seen at one junction end. This chain's CDR3 is CASSLNVGAHEQYF. The CDR3 DNA reads TGTGCTAGCAGCTTAAATGTGGGGGCCCACGAGCAGTACTTC. The V gene is TRBV7-7, the J gene TRBJ2-7, with D possibly matching TRBD1 (6 bases). CDR1 and CDR2 from the germline V gene are SSHAT and FNYEAQ (reference sequence). CDR3 size: 14 residues.

The CDR3 nucleotides are TGTGCCAGCAGTTTATACGGGGACAGTGTAGCCAAAAACATTCAGTACTTC. It yields the protein CASSLYGDSVAKNIQYF. This rearrangement joins TRBV28 to TRBJ2-4; 7 bases map to TRBD1. The germline V gene encodes CDR1 MDHEN and CDR2 SYDVKM. This CDR3 contains 17 residues. V lost 1 base to trimming and J lost 0 bases; unmatched junction nucleotides: 6.

CDR3 region: CASSIWTGNSYNEQFF. In DNA form, the CDR3 reads TGTGCCAGTAGTATCTGGACAGGGAACTCCTACAATGAGCAGTTCTTC. The rearrangement links TRBV19 to TRBJ2-1, with TRBD1 matching over 8 bases. From germline, CDR1 is LNHDA and CDR2 SQIVND (reference sequence). V lost 3 bases to trimming and J lost 0 bases; unmatched junction nucleotides: 4. The CDR3 extends over 16 amino acids. Full variable domain (missing parts from reference TRBV19 and TRBJ2-1): DGGITQSPKYLFRKEGQNVTLSCEQNLNHDAMYWYRQDPGQGLRLIYYSQIVNDFQKGDIAEGYSVSREKKESFPLTVTSAQKNPTAFYLCASSIWTGNSYNEQFFGPGTRLTVL.

This clonotype was seen only a few times. The chain couples TRBV27 to TRBJ2-6; D unclear. V was trimmed by 2 bases and J by 1 base, leaving 6 bases between them. Germline V CDR1 and CDR2: MNHEY, SMNVEV (reference sequence). This CDR3 contains 15 residues. CDR3 nucleotides: TGTGCCAGCAGTTTAGAAGGATCTGGGGCCAACGTCCTGACTTTC. Translating it yields CASSLEGSGANVLTF.

This clonotype was detected ten times or more. The chain carries TRBV25-1 and TRBJ2-7; TRBD1 aligns across 9 bases. V lost 3 bases, J lost 3 bases, and 6 bases stayed unmatched. Germline CDR1 and CDR2: MGHDK and SYGVNS. This CDR3 has 15 amino acids. The CDR3 region has the DNA TGTGCCAGCAGTGACCCCCGACAGGGGGGCTACGAGCAGTACTTC. As protein: CASSDPRQGGYEQYF.